A single T cell receptor (beta chain) is shown here with its context. The data were taken from a study of blood T cell repertoires in COVID-19. Background on the study: The United States, Italy and Spain were the sources of the acute and convalescent COVID-19 samples. T cells, B-cell-depleted T cells, or PBMCs supplied cDNA or gDNA.

The ends were cut back, 4 bases at V and 4 bases at J, with 14 bases in the middle. The CDR3 has 14 amino acids. Germline V gene lookup returns CDR1 SGHRS and CDR2 YFSETQ. In the original processing: Reference gene primer amplification gave estimated nucleated cell counts. TCRdb's copy holds only in-frame clones and misses some; the assay was immunoSEQ multiplex PCR. The DNA gave D and trimming, while V, J and clone size come from that table. Found here are around 64,000 clones, around 83% of them singletons; the top ten hold around 12%. This TCR came from a human donor in a cohort sampled during active COVID-19. This sequence joins TRBV5-1 and TRBJ1-2, with a possible D match to TRBD1 (5 bases). Specimen: peripheral blood. The CDR3 DNA sequence: TGCGCCAGCAGCCCCACGGGGGGTTTCTATGGCTACACCTTC. As protein: CASSPTGGFYGYTF.